Following are 27 T cell receptor beta chains from one sample sequenced in a study of cytomegalovirus exposure and HLA in healthy donors. PCR was performed using 60 Vbeta and 13 Jbeta primers. Data came from immunoSEQ multiplex PCR; TCRdb stores just in-frame clones and leaves some out. The data show approximately 200,000 clones, almost 80% seen once. Sequenced: PBMCs. The receptors were gathered from a woman aged 18 to 35 in good health and CMV-seronegative.

This clone showed up just once. V is TRBV28 and J is TRBJ2-3, with TRBD2 identical over 9 bases. Unmatched junction bases numbered 14, after V lost 6 bases and J lost 7 bases. Germline values: CDR1 MDHEN, CDR2 SYDVKM. The CDR3 extends over 16 amino acids. CDR3 coding DNA: TGTGCCAGCAGGTCAACCGGGACTAGCTCCCGCAATACGCAGTATTTT. This sequence encodes CASRSTGTSSRNTQYF.

The chain recombines TRBV6-5 with TRBJ2-7; TRBD1 matches at 7 bases. V was clipped by 4 bases and J by 3 bases; unmatched bases: 3. The CDR3 length is 13 residues. CDR1 and CDR2 from the germline V gene are MNHEY and SVGAGI. The CDR3, as DNA: TGTGCCAGCAGTTGGGGACAGAGCTACGAGCAGTACTTC. Encoded protein: CASSWGQSYEQYF.

This clone was seen a few times. This chain uses TRBV4-1 with TRBJ1-1; the D gene is possibly TRBD1 (5 bases). CDR3 length equals 16 residues. V was shortened by 0 bases and J by 2 bases, with 13 bases between the two germline ends. Germline V gene sequence: CDR1 MGHRA, CDR2 YSYEKL. As DNA, the CDR3 is TGCGCCAGCAGCCAAGATCACAGGCAGGGTAACACTGAAGCTTTCTTT. Protein product: CASSQDHRQGNTEAFF.

V gene TRBV7-9 combines with J gene TRBJ1-2, with D possibly TRBD1 on 6 matching bases. V was clipped by 4 bases and J by 0 bases, with 15 bases between them. The CDR3 totals 16 residues. Germline V lookup: CDR1 SEHNR, CDR2 FQNEAQ (reference sequence). CDR3 bases: TGTGCCAGCAGCTACACAGGGAAAGATACTAACTATGGCTACACCTTC. This sequence encodes CASSYTGKDTNYGYTF.

This chain uses TRBV5-4 with TRBJ1-1; tentatively, D is TRBD1 (5 bases). V was shortened by 4 bases and J by 4 bases, with 8 bases between the two germline ends. Germline V gives CDR1 SGHNT, CDR2 YYREEE (reference sequence). CDR3 length: 12 residues. CDR3: CASSVGVTEAFF. CDR3 DNA: TGTGCCAGCAGCGTAGGGGTCACTGAAGCTTTCTTT. Full variable domain (missing parts from reference TRBV5-4 and TRBJ1-1): ETGVTQSPTHLIKTRGQQVTLRCSSQSGHNTVSWYQQALGQGPQFIFQYYREEENGRGNFPPRFSGLQFPNYSSELNVNALELDDSALYLCASSVGVTEAFFGQGTRLTVV.

This clone was detected only once. The J gene is TRBJ2-5, the V gene TRBV30, with D perhaps TRBD2 (7 bases). Between the trimmed V and J ends, which lost 4 bases and 0 bases, there was a span of 15 bases. This CDR3 has 15 amino acids. CDR1 is GTSNPN and CDR2 is SVGIG in the germline V gene (reference sequence). The CDR3 region is CAWNLGGGYQETQYF. For the CDR3, the DNA is TGTGCCTGGAACCTAGGGGGAGGGTACCAAGAGACCCAGTACTTC.

The chain couples TRBV27 to TRBJ2-7; D gene unclear. The V end lost 2 bases, the J end lost 3 bases, and 8 bases lay between the germline ends. The CDR3 contains 13 residues. CDR1 and CDR2 (germline): MNHEY, SMNVEV (reference sequence). CDR3 DNA sequence: TGTGCCAGCAGTTTAGCGGCGCGCTACGAGCAGTACTTC. It is translated as CASSLAARYEQYF.

This clone occurred once. The V call is TRBV6-5, the J call TRBJ2-3; 8 bases agree with TRBD2. This CDR3 region has 15 residues. The junction had 8 bases not matched to a gene; V was cut back by 7 bases and J by 2 bases. Germline V lookup: CDR1 MNHEY, CDR2 SVGAGI. The CDR3 sequence: CASTPAGGITDTQYF. For the CDR3, the DNA is TGTGCCAGCACCCCGGCGGGGGGCATCACAGATACGCAGTATTTT.

V usage is TRBV28 and J usage is TRBJ1-2, with unresolved D. Germline V gene sequence: CDR1 MDHEN, CDR2 SYDVKM. The CDR3 consists of 15 residues. Trimming took off 5 bases at V and 2 bases at J, with 15 bases between the two ends. Here the CDR3 DNA reads TGTGCCAGCAGTCCCCCGGGGTCGGGGAACTATGGCTACACCTTC. It encodes CASSPPGSGNYGYTF.

This clone was counted only a few times. The chain uses TRBV5-1 and TRBJ1-4; D may be TRBD1 (6 bases). This CDR3 is 12 amino acids long. Trimming cost V 4 bases and J 14 bases, with 15 bases left between them. Germline values: CDR1 SGHRS, CDR2 YFSETQ. The CDR3 nucleotides read TGCGCCAGCAGCATGGAGGGACATTTTCTGTTTTTT. Protein sequence: CASSMEGHFLFF. The full variable domain, completed using reference TRBV5-1 and TRBJ1-4, is KAGVTQTPRYLIKTRGQQVTLSCSPISGHRSVSWYQQTPGQGLQFLFEYFSETQRNKGNFPGRFSGRQFSNSRSEMNVSTLELGDSALYLCASSMEGHFLFFGSGTQLSVL.

The rearrangement links TRBV18 to TRBJ2-3; 9 bases agree with TRBD2. Germline V CDR1 and CDR2: KGHSH, LQKENI. The CDR3 runs to 17 residues. Losses at the gene ends were 3 bases for V and 5 bases for J; bases not matched to a gene: 12. The CDR3 protein is CASSPLPQREAEDTQYF. The CDR3 DNA reads as TGTGCCAGCTCACCCCTGCCTCAGCGGGAGGCGGAAGATACGCAGTATTTT.

There are a few counts of this clone. The gene calls are TRBV5-1 and TRBJ2-7; 7 bases are a match to TRBD1. The CDR3 totals 15 residues. V gave up 0 bases and J gave up 2 bases; unmatched junction bases: 5. From germline, CDR1 is SGHRS and CDR2 YFSETQ. CDR3 protein: CASSLAETGPYEQYF. The DNA of the CDR3 is TGCGCCAGCAGCTTGGCCGAGACAGGGCCCTACGAGCAGTACTTC. The variable domain in full, with the rest retrieved from reference TRBV5-1 and TRBJ2-7, is KAGVTQTPRYLIKTRGQQVTLSCSPISGHRSVSWYQQTPGQGLQFLFEYFSETQRNKGNFPGRFSGRQFSNSRSEMNVSTLELGDSALYLCASSLAETGPYEQYFGPGTRLTVT.

The chain has TRBV21-1 and TRBJ1-5; no DNA check was done on the table's D call, TRBD1. TRBV21-1 is termed a pseudogene. The CDR3 length is 14 residues. CDR3 sequence reads: CARITRYSNQPQHF. The CDR3 DNA sequence: TGTGCCAGAATCACCAGGTATAGCAATCAGCCCCAGCATTTT.

The table lists this clone with a count of one. CDR3 nucleotides: TGTGCCAGCAGCTTCGCAGAAACTAACTATGGCTACACCTTC. This gives the protein CASSFAETNYGYTF. The chain couples TRBV5-5 to TRBJ1-2; D gene uncertain. The ends were cut back, 2 bases at V and 0 bases at J, with 8 bases in the middle. Germline loops: CDR1 SGHKS, CDR2 YYEKEE (reference sequence). The CDR3 has 14 residues.

The rearrangement uses TRBV28 and TRBJ2-1; TRBD2 aligns across 11 bases. The V and J ends lost 8 bases and 7 bases, in that order; junction bases with no gene match: 7. CDR1 and CDR2 from the germline V gene are MDHEN and SYDVKM. The CDR3 is 14 amino acids. The CDR3 DNA sequence: TGTGCCAGCTGGCTAGCGGGAGGCGGGAATGAGCAGTTCTTC. Encoded protein: CASWLAGGGNEQFF.

This clone was recorded only once. The rearrangement links TRBV7-2 to TRBJ2-3, with a weak D call TRBD2 (6 bases). Germline V gives CDR1 SGHTA, CDR2 FQGNSA. V dropped 4 bases and J dropped 5 bases, with 13 bases sitting between them. The CDR3 contains 14 residues. This chain's CDR3 is CASSSRLVQDTQYF. The CDR3 nucleotides are TGTGCCAGCAGCTCTAGACTAGTTCAAGATACGCAGTATTTT.

CDR3 sequence reads: CASSLAPSGRSLTDTQYF. CDR3 DNA: TGCGCCAGCAGCTTGGCGCCTAGCGGGAGATCGCTCACAGATACGCAGTATTTT. V gene TRBV5-1 combines with J gene TRBJ2-3; TRBD2 matches at 10 bases. The V and J ends lost 0 bases and 2 bases, in that order; junction bases with no gene match: 9. This CDR3 has 18 amino acids. CDR1 is SGHRS and CDR2 is YFSETQ in the germline V gene.

This clone is a singleton in its sample. The rearrangement links TRBV27 to TRBJ1-2, with 8 bases that match TRBD1. The CDR3 spans 15 residues. CDR1 and CDR2 (germline): MNHEY, SMNVEV (reference sequence). J lost 2 bases, V lost 7 bases, and 9 bases had no gene match. CDR3 region: CASTAVGQANYGYTF. The CDR3, as DNA: TGTGCCAGCACCGCGGTGGGACAGGCAAACTATGGCTACACCTTC.

The rearrangement uses TRBV28 and TRBJ2-2, with 7 bases that match TRBD1. The germline CDR1 and CDR2 sequences are MDHEN and SYDVKM. The CDR3 contains 15 residues. Trimming cost V 6 bases and J 1 base; bases outside gene matches: 5. CDR3 sequence (DNA): TGTGCCAGCAGGCCGGACAGGTGGAACACCGGGGAGCTGTTTTTT. Translating it yields CASRPDRWNTGELFF.

Details on this clone: This same CDR3 is encoded by further DNA sequences in the sample. The rearrangement uses TRBV5-1 and TRBJ2-7; the match to TRBD1 covers 7 bases. Germline CDR1 and CDR2: SGHRS and YFSETQ. The CDR3 spans 14 residues. The V segment lost 2 bases and the J segment 2 bases; nucleotides outside the gene matches: 4. The CDR3 protein is CASSLGTATYEQYF. CDR3 DNA: TGCGCCAGCAGCTTAGGGACAGCAACCTACGAGCAGTACTTC.

J is TRBJ1-2 and V is TRBV27, with TRBD1 matching over 7 bases. V trimming: 3 bases; J trimming: 7 bases; junction bases outside the gene matches: 11. The CDR3 runs 15 residues. Germline V gives CDR1 MNHEY, CDR2 SMNVEV (reference sequence). This chain's CDR3 is CASSFGGRGFSGYTF. CDR3 DNA sequence: TGTGCCAGCAGTTTCGGCGGCAGGGGGTTTAGTGGCTACACCTTC.

The chain is built from TRBV19 and TRBJ1-6, with 7 bases that match TRBD1. The ends lost 6 bases at V and 7 bases at J; junction bases unmatched: 9. The CDR3 runs 15 residues. Germline lookup yields CDR1 LNHDA and CDR2 SQIVND (reference sequence). CDR3 in DNA: TGTGCCAGTAGAAATTCCGGGACAGACAATTCACCCCTCCACTTT. This codes for CASRNSGTDNSPLHF.

This rearrangement joins TRBV28 to TRBJ2-3; the match to TRBD2 covers 10 bases. The J segment lost 2 bases and the V segment lost 2 bases, leaving 13 bases of the junction unmatched. Germline V gives CDR1 MDHEN, CDR2 SYDVKM. This CDR3 region has 19 residues. The CDR3 loop is CASSLALAGDLMYTDTQYF. CDR3 nucleotides: TGTGCCAGCAGTTTAGCTCTAGCGGGGGATTTGATGTACACAGATACGCAGTATTTT.

The rearrangement joins TRBV4-2 to TRBJ1-6, with D unclear. The CDR3 runs 13 residues. The germline V and J ends were trimmed by 1 base and 14 bases, with 12 bases remaining between them. Germline CDR1 LGHNA, CDR2 YNFKEQ. The CDR3 reads CASSQGHRESLHF. The CDR3, as DNA: TGTGCCAGCAGCCAAGGCCATCGGGAATCCCTCCACTTT.

Here the CDR3 DNA reads TGTGCCAGTAGCTTAACAGAGAACACCGGGGAGCTGTTTTTT. It yields the protein CASSLTENTGELFF. The rearrangement uses TRBV19 and TRBJ2-2; D not resolved. Germline CDR1 LNHDA, CDR2 SQIVND (reference sequence). Trimming stripped 6 bases from V and 1 base from J, with 9 bases between. The CDR3 covers 14 residues.

The CDR3 sequence is CASSLGSLERFF. Written as DNA, the CDR3 is TGTGCCAGCAGCCTAGGGTCTCTCGAGAGGTTCTTC. The J gene is TRBJ2-1, the V gene TRBV7-2; D unresolved. This CDR3 has 12 residues. V was shortened by 5 bases and J by 15 bases, with 17 bases between the two germline ends. The germline gives CDR1 SGHTA, CDR2 FQGNSA.

This clone was observed a few times. A junction boundary mismatches the germline segment, possibly from a read error. The J gene is TRBJ1-1, the V gene TRBV7-9; D is unresolved. Germline V CDR1 and CDR2: SEHNR, FQNEAQ (reference sequence). The CDR3 spans 12 residues. In DNA form, the CDR3 reads TGTTCCAGCAGCGCCCCGAGGAATGAAGCTTTCTTT. This codes for CSSSAPRNEAFF.